This entry is about one TCR beta chain. Its antigen is unknown. One entry per CDR3 protein results from TCRdb running MiXCR on the 5' RACE reads. The sample carries 450,000 to 650,000 distinct CDR3 sequences, about a fifth recorded once. This specimen comes from a study of T-cell memory formation after mild COVID-19. Study summary: Most TCR clusters belonged to a single donor.

The V and J ends lost 3 bases and 5 bases, in that order; junction bases with no gene match: 4. The CDR3 totals 14 residues. Study-level results: CM and EM subsets held most contracting CD4+ clones; EMRA held CD8+ ones.

The chain is built from TRBV12-3 or TRBV12-4 and TRBJ2-7; 10 nucleotides line up with TRBD2. Sequencing input: PBMCs or a T cell subset sorted from them (not recorded which). The TCR originated in an adult woman who had mild COVID-19 (a few samples of this study predate the infection). Cell type and time point are not known. The CDR3 spells CASSFAGTSDEQYF. The CDR3 coding sequence is TGTGCCAGCAGTTTCGCCGGGACTAGCGACGAGCAGTACTTC.